The 9 T cell receptor beta chains below all came from one sample that was sequenced in a study of blood T cell repertoires in COVID-19. Data came from immunoSEQ multiplex PCR; TCRdb stores just in-frame clones and leaves some out. The profile shows about 160,000 clones, more than 75% of them singletons. The sample taken for sequencing was peripheral blood. These TCRs come from a man aged 70 or older with acute or convalescent COVID-19.

CDR3 amino acids: CASRTGPYEQYF. As DNA, the CDR3 is TGTGCCAGCAGGACAGGACCTTACGAGCAGTACTTC. The chain uses TRBV12-3 or TRBV12-4 and TRBJ2-7; weak D call: TRBD1 (6 bases). V lost 6 bases and J lost 4, with 10 bases in between. CDR3 length: 12 amino acids.

This clone was picked up one time. The chain carries TRBV19 and TRBJ1-2, with TRBD1 identical over 12 bases. After removal of 9 bases from V and 0 bases from J, the junction contained 5 bases not matched to a gene. The germline CDR1 and CDR2 sequences are LNHDA and SQIVND (reference sequence). This CDR3 contains 15 residues. The CDR3 here is CASGTGGDSNYGYTF. The DNA for the CDR3 is TGTGCCAGCGGGACAGGGGGCGATTCTAACTATGGCTACACCTTC.

In this sample, this clone turned up many times. This sample includes further DNA sequences coding for the same CDR3. In nucleotides, the CDR3 is TGTGCCAGCAGTGAAGGCCGGGACAGGGCTGGCTACACCTTC. Its translation: CASSEGRDRAGYTF. V usage is TRBV6-1 and J usage is TRBJ1-2, with 9 bases aligning to TRBD1. J gave up 7 bases and V 1 base, and 4 bases lay outside the gene matches. The CDR3 length is 14 residues. Per the germline V gene, CDR1 is MNHNS and CDR2 is SASEGT.

This chain joins TRBV7-3 and TRBJ1-4, with 7 bases fitting TRBD1. The length of the CDR3 is 15 residues. CDR1 and CDR2 (germline): SGHTA, FQGTGA. J was trimmed by 4 bases and V by 5 bases; bases with no gene match: 7. In nucleotides, the CDR3 is TGTGCCAGCAGCCCCACCGGGACAGATAATGAAAAACTGTTTTTT. Encoded protein: CASSPTGTDNEKLFF.

V usage is TRBV5-4 and J usage is TRBJ2-1; 11 bases map to TRBD2. V shed 4 bases and J 6 bases; nucleotides not matched to a gene: 12. CDR1 SGHNT and CDR2 YYREEE come from the germline V gene (reference sequence). The CDR3 is 17 amino acids. In nucleotides, the CDR3 is TGTGCCAGCAGCCCACCTTCGCGACTAGCGGGACGCAATGAGCAGTTCTTC. It codes for CASSPPSRLAGRNEQFF.

V gene TRBV19 combines with J gene TRBJ1-5; perhaps TRBD1 as D (5 bases). This CDR3 has 15 residues. Between the trimmed V and J ends, which lost 5 bases and 9 bases, there was a span of 20 bases. Germline CDR1 reads LNHDA; CDR2 reads SQIVND (reference sequence). DNA for the CDR3: TGTGCCAGTAGTGCCCCTTCCGACAGTGCGCGGCCCCAGCATTTT. This gives the protein CASSAPSDSARPQHF.

The chain carries TRBV29-1 and TRBJ2-3; TRBD2 aligns across 14 bases. The CDR3 is made up of 15 amino acids. The junction had 3 bases not matched to a gene; V was cut back by 7 bases and J by 0 bases. Per germline, CDR1 SQVTM and CDR2 ANQGSEA. CDR3 protein: CSGGTSGSSTDTQYF. The CDR3 coding sequence is TGCAGCGGAGGGACTAGCGGGAGTAGCACAGATACGCAGTATTTT.

The chain links TRBV5-8 to TRBJ1-5; 10 bases line up with TRBD1. Trimming removed 0 bases from V and 7 bases from J; junction bases left unmatched: 10. Germline assignment: CDR1 SGHTS and CDR2 YDEGEE. The CDR3 sequence is 17 residues long. CDR3 residues: CASSLGAETGGGQPQHF. As DNA, the CDR3 is TGTGCCAGCAGCTTGGGGGCCGAGACAGGGGGCGGGCAGCCCCAGCATTTT. The whole variable domain, remainder taken from reference TRBV5-8 and TRBJ1-5, is EAGVTQSPTHLIKTRGQQATLRCSPISGHTSVYWYQQALGLGLQFLLWYDEGEERNRGNFPPRFSGRQFPNYSSELNVNALELEDSALYLCASSLGAETGGGQPQHFGDGTRLSIL.

This chain uses TRBV2 with TRBJ2-3; 8 nucleotides agree with TRBD2. CDR3 length: 15 amino acids. V lost 7 bases to trimming and J lost 3 bases; unmatched junction nucleotides: 9. Per the germline V gene, CDR1 is SNHLY and CDR2 is FYNNEI. The CDR3 is CASNPKRERTDTQYF. As DNA, the CDR3 is TGTGCCAGCAATCCCAAGCGGGAGAGAACAGATACGCAGTATTTT.